The 21 T cell receptor beta chains reported below all come from one sample, sequenced in a study of blood T cell repertoires in COVID-19. Sequenced by immunoSEQ multiplex PCR; TCRdb stores in-frame clones only, minus some. This table has about 400,000 clones, more than 75% appearing once. Sequencing was carried out using peripheral blood. Source of these receptors: a human donor in a cohort sampled during active COVID-19.

The genes are TRBV9 and TRBJ1-3; no firm D call. Trimming took off 3 bases at V and 0 bases at J, with 13 bases between the two ends. The CDR3 is 16 amino acids. Per the germline V gene, CDR1 is SGDLS and CDR2 is YYNGEE. The CDR3: CASSGNTDYSGNTIYF. The DNA for the CDR3 is TGTGCCAGCAGCGGAAACACCGATTACTCTGGAAACACCATATATTTT.

The chain is built from TRBV28 and TRBJ2-3, with 7 bases lining up with TRBD2. Germline V gene sequence: CDR1 MDHEN, CDR2 SYDVKM. The CDR3 totals 15 residues. After removal of 3 bases from V and 2 bases from J, the junction contained 5 bases not matched to a gene. CDR3 protein: CASSLGGSSTDTQYF. As DNA, the CDR3 is TGTGCCAGCAGTTTGGGGGGGTCCTCCACAGATACGCAGTATTTT.

The chain combines TRBV4-1 with TRBJ2-1; tentatively, D is TRBD1 (5 bases). Trimming shortened V by 1 base and J by 4 bases, and 17 bases separated the two germline ends. Per germline, CDR1 MGHRA and CDR2 YSYEKL. This CDR3 region has 17 residues. The DNA of the CDR3 is TGCGCCAGCAGCCAAGGGGGCGGCAGGTCTAAGTACAATGAGCAGTTCTTC. Translated, it gives CASSQGGGRSKYNEQFF.

This chain joins TRBV7-2 and TRBJ1-1; D may be TRBD1 (5 bases). Germline CDR1 SGHTA, CDR2 FQGNSA. This CDR3 has 14 residues. Trimming left V 1 base short and J 4 bases short, with 10 bases between. CDR3 amino acids: CASSLGGRATEAFF. The CDR3 DNA follows: TGTGCCAGCAGCTTAGGGGGGAGGGCCACTGAAGCTTTCTTT.

V gene TRBV30 combines with J gene TRBJ2-7, with 12 positions matching TRBD2. V trimming: 4 bases; J trimming: 5 bases; junction bases outside the gene matches: 3. Per germline, CDR1 GTSNPN and CDR2 SVGIG (reference sequence). There are 13 residues in the CDR3. CDR3 amino acids: CAWKLAGGDEQYF. DNA for the CDR3: TGTGCCTGGAAACTAGCGGGAGGCGACGAGCAGTACTTC.

This chain links TRBV13 with TRBJ2-1, with TRBD2 matching over 8 bases. With V trimmed by 5 bases and J by 8 bases, 17 bases remained unmatched. The CDR3 covers 17 residues. From germline, CDR1 is PRHDT and CDR2 FYEKMQ (reference sequence). CDR3 in amino acids: CASSLLTTVAGTYEQFF. DNA of the CDR3: TGTGCCAGCAGCCTCCTCACGACGGTAGCGGGAACATATGAGCAGTTCTTC.

CDR3 residues: CASSLAGRASYEQYF. CDR3 coding DNA: TGTGCCAGCAGCTTAGCGGGCAGGGCTTCCTACGAGCAGTACTTC. The genes are TRBV7-2 and TRBJ2-7; tentative D call: TRBD1 (5 bases). V gave up 0 bases and J gave up 1 base, with 10 bases separating them. Germline V lookup: CDR1 SGHTA, CDR2 FQGNSA. The CDR3 is 15 residues long.

J is TRBJ2-5 and V is TRBV10-3; 11 positions agree with TRBD2. J lost 2 bases, V lost 10 bases, and 9 bases had no gene match. From germline, CDR1 is ENHRY and CDR2 SYGVKD. The CDR3 is made up of 15 amino acids. CDR3 loop: CASVAGGHEQETQYF. The DNA for the CDR3 is TGTGCCAGCGTAGCGGGGGGGCATGAACAAGAGACCCAGTACTTC.

This clone was detected once. The chain employs TRBV6-5 and TRBJ2-5, with 11 bases that match TRBD2. CDR3 length equals 14 residues. CDR1 and CDR2 from the germline V gene are MNHEY and SVGAGI. Trimming cost V 7 bases and J 4 bases; bases outside gene matches: 5. The CDR3 is CASTTSGSRETQYF. The CDR3, as DNA: TGTGCCAGCACAACTAGCGGGAGTCGAGAGACCCAGTACTTC.

This clone was found once. The V call is TRBV4-2, the J call TRBJ1-6; a possible D gene is TRBD1 (6 bases). Trimming shortened V by 4 bases and J by 5 bases, and 18 bases separated the two germline ends. CDR3 length equals 17 residues. Germline V gene data show CDR1 as LGHNA and CDR2 as YNFKEQ. The CDR3 region has the DNA TGTGCCAGCAGCCCCTCCGGCGGCAGGGGCGATAATTCACCCCTCCACTTT. This gives the protein CASSPSGGRGDNSPLHF.

The genes are TRBV24-1 and TRBJ1-2; tentatively, D is TRBD1 (6 bases). Germline assignment: CDR1 KGHDR and CDR2 SFDVKD. Trimming pared 9 bases from V and 8 bases from J, leaving 18 bases between. This CDR3 has 13 amino acids. This CDR3 reads CATGHSGVEGYTF. CDR3 DNA: TGTGCCACCGGTCATTCAGGGGTGGAAGGCTACACCTTC.

The rearrangement uses TRBV19 and TRBJ2-1; 11 nucleotides align to TRBD1. This CDR3 has 17 amino acids. Germline lookup yields CDR1 LNHDA and CDR2 SQIVND (reference sequence). V trimming: 3 bases; J trimming: 5 bases; junction bases outside the gene matches: 9. This CDR3 is CASSMERPGQGDNEQFF. In DNA form, the CDR3 reads TGTGCCAGTAGTATGGAGCGACCGGGACAGGGGGACAATGAGCAGTTCTTC. Complete variable domain (other parts from reference TRBV19 and TRBJ2-1): DGGITQSPKYLFRKEGQNVTLSCEQNLNHDAMYWYRQDPGQGLRLIYYSQIVNDFQKGDIAEGYSVSREKKESFPLTVTSAQKNPTAFYLCASSMERPGQGDNEQFFGPGTRLTVL.

The rearrangement links TRBV5-1 to TRBJ2-1; D is possibly TRBD2 (6 bases). From germline, CDR1 is SGHRS and CDR2 YFSETQ. V shed 4 bases and J shed 9 bases, with 20 bases lying between them. The CDR3 loop spans 15 amino acids. CDR3 sequence: CASSPLGGSRGEQFF. The CDR3 DNA sequence: TGCGCCAGCAGCCCCTTGGGGGGTTCCCGGGGTGAGCAGTTCTTC.

The chain has TRBV5-4 and TRBJ2-1; TRBD2 matches 12 bases. Trimming at V came to 2 bases and at J to 8 bases, leaving 5 bases not matched to a gene. The CDR3 extends over 15 amino acids. CDR1 is SGHNT, CDR2 YYREEE, per germline (reference sequence). The CDR3 loop reads CASSLGLAGGHEQFF. The CDR3 region has the DNA TGTGCCAGCAGCTTAGGCCTAGCGGGGGGGCATGAGCAGTTCTTC.

The chain joins TRBV7-2 to TRBJ1-3; D is perhaps TRBD1 (5 bases). The CDR3 sequence is 15 residues long. V was cut by 6 bases and J by 2 bases, with 14 bases left in between. From germline, CDR1 is SGHTA and CDR2 FQGNSA. CDR3 loop: CASSSAAGAGNTIYF. CDR3 sequence (DNA): TGTGCCAGCAGTTCCGCCGCGGGGGCTGGAAACACCATATATTTT. Full variable domain (outside the CDR3, taken from reference TRBV7-2 and TRBJ1-3): GAGVSQSPSNKVTEKGKDVELRCDPISGHTALYWYRQSLGQGLEFLIYFQGNSAPDKSGLPSDRFSAERTGGSVSTLTIQRTQQEDSAVYLCASSSAAGAGNTIYFGEGSWLTVV.

The J gene is TRBJ2-5, the V gene TRBV7-2; D possibly corresponds to TRBD2 (6 bases). Between the trimmed V and J ends, which lost 5 bases and 1 base, there was a span of 11 bases. The CDR3 loop spans 14 amino acids. Germline CDR1 reads SGHTA; CDR2 reads FQGNSA. CDR3 in DNA: TGTGCCAGCAGCCCCCTGGGAGGCCAAGAGACCCAGTACTTC. Its protein is CASSPLGGQETQYF.

The V gene is TRBV21-1, the J gene TRBJ1-4; no check of the table's D call, TRBD1, against the DNA was made. TRBV21-1 is given as a pseudogene. The CDR3 is 17 amino acids. CDR3 bases: TGTGCCAGCAGCAAAGGTGCGGCGGCAGGGGTAGGTGAAAAACTGTTTTTT. Protein product: CASSKGAAAGVGEKLFF.

V gene TRBV24-1 combines with J gene TRBJ2-3, with D hard to call. V dropped 4 bases and J dropped 5 bases, with 6 bases sitting between them. The CDR3 consists of 12 residues. Germline CDR1 KGHDR, CDR2 SFDVKD. CDR3 residues: CATSDGVDTQYF. CDR3 coding DNA: TGTGCCACCAGTGACGGAGTAGATACGCAGTATTTT.

J is TRBJ2-2 and V is TRBV6-5; no reliable D call. The CDR3 has 14 amino acids. V dropped 6 bases and J dropped 0 bases, with 8 bases sitting between them. The germline gives CDR1 MNHEY, CDR2 SVGAGI. CDR3 amino acids: CASSLQSNTGELFF. CDR3 nucleotides: TGTGCCAGCAGCTTACAATCGAACACCGGGGAGCTGTTTTTT.

V gene TRBV11-2 combines with J gene TRBJ2-7; 10 bases are shared with TRBD2. The CDR3 runs 15 residues. Germline lookup yields CDR1 SGHAT and CDR2 FQNNGV. The V gene end was trimmed by 4 bases and the J gene end by 6 bases; junction bases not matched to a gene: 9. This chain's CDR3 is CASSSFTSGIGEQYF. CDR3 DNA: TGTGCCAGCAGCTCGTTCACTAGCGGGATAGGCGAGCAGTACTTC.

The chain is built from TRBV5-1 and TRBJ2-2; 10 nucleotides match TRBD2. This CDR3 has 19 residues. V was clipped by 2 bases and J by 6 bases; unmatched bases: 16. Germline assignment: CDR1 SGHRS and CDR2 YFSETQ. This CDR3 is CASSFERGGGARTSGELFF. Here the CDR3 DNA reads TGCGCCAGCAGCTTCGAGCGGGGGGGCGGCGCACGGACGTCCGGGGAGCTGTTTTTT.